This TCR beta chain emerged from a study of human T cells and chemical hapten exposure. Separate cDNA molecules received unique molecular identifiers, which the library attached to them. One entry per CDR3 protein, called by TCRdb with MiXCR from the RACE reads. Of approximately 350,000 distinct CDR3 sequences listed, around 7% are singletons. This clonotype was seen repeatedly, ten times or more. Described time point: patch test 1, 2 weeks after DPC sensitization. As for treatment: therapeutic diphenylcyclopropenone sensitization with weekly scalp DPC. This CDR3 region has 14 residues. Trimming removed 4 bases from V and 0 bases from J, with 5 bases in between. The V gene's germline CDR1 is SGHRS and CDR2 YFSETQ.

The chain recombines TRBV5-1 with TRBJ2-6; D remains ambiguous. The clonotype was recovered from a woman younger than 35 with alopecia areata. Some clones in this sample may be carry-over from other donors' samples. The source material was whole blood, sampled in connection with sensitization to the hapten diphenylcyclopropenone (DPC). CDR3 bases: TGCGCCAGCAGCGTGGACTCTGGGGCCAACGTCCTGACTTTC. Encoded protein: CASSVDSGANVLTF.